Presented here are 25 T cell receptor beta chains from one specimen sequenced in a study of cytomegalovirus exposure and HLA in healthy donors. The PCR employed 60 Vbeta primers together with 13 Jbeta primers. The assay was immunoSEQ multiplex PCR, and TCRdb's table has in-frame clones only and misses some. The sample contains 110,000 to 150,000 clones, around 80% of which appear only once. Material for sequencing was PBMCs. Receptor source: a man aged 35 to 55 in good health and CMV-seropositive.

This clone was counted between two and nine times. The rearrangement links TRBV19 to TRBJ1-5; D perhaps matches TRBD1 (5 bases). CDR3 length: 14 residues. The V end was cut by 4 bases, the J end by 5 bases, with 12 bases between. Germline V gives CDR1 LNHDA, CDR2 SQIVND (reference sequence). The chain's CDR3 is CASSTDRRHQPQHF. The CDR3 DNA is TGTGCCAGTAGTACCGACAGACGACATCAGCCCCAGCATTTT.

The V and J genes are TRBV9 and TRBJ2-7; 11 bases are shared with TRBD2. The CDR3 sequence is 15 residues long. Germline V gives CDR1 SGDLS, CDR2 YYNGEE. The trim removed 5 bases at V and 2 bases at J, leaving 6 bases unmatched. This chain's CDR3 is CASSKGTSGTYEQYF. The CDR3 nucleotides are TGTGCCAGCAGTAAGGGGACTAGCGGAACCTACGAGCAGTACTTC. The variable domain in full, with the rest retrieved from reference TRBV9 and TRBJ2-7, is DSGVTQTPKHLITATGQRVTLRCSPRSGDLSVYWYQQSLDQGLQFLIQYYNGEERAKGNILERFSAQQFPDLHSELNLSSLELGDSALYFCASSKGTSGTYEQYFGPGTRLTVT.

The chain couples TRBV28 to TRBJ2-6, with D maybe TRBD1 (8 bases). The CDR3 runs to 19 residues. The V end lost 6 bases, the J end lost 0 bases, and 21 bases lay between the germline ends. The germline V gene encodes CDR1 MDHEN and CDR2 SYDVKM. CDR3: CASRGGGQATHSGANVLTF. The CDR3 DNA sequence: TGTGCCAGCAGGGGCGGGGGACAGGCGACCCACTCTGGGGCCAACGTCCTGACTTTC.

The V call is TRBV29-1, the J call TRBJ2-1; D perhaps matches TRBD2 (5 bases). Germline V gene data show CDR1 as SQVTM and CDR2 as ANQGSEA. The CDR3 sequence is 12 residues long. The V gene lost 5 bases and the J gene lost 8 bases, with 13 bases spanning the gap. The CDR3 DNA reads TGCAGCGTTATATTCGGGGTGGATGAGCAGTTCTTC. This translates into CSVIFGVDEQFF.

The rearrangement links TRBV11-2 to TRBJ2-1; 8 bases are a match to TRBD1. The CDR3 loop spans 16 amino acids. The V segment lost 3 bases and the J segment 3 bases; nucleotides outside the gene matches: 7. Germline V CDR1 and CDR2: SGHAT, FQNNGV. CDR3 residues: CASSFADREDYNEQFF. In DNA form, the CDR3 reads TGTGCCAGCAGCTTTGCGGACAGGGAGGACTACAATGAGCAGTTCTTC. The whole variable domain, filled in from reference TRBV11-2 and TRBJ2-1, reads EAGVAQSPRYKIIEKRQSVAFWCNPISGHATLYWYQQILGQGPKLLIQFQNNGVVDDSQLPKDRFSAERLKGVDSTLKIQPAKLEDSAVYLCASSFADREDYNEQFFGPGTRLTVL.

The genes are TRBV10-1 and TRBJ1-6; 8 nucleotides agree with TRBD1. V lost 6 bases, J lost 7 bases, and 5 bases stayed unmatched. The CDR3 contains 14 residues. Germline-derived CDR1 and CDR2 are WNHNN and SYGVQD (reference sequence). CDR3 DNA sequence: TGCGCCAGCAGCCGGGACAGGCCCAATTCACCCCTCCACTTT. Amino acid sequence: CASSRDRPNSPLHF.

CDR3 DNA: TGTGCCAGCAGTGCGGGACAGTATCAGCCCCAGCATTTT. This gives the protein CASSAGQYQPQHF. This sequence joins TRBV27 and TRBJ1-5; 7 bases line up with TRBD1. This CDR3 is 13 amino acids long. V shed 5 bases and J 5 bases; nucleotides not matched to a gene: 3. From germline, CDR1 is MNHEY and CDR2 SMNVEV (reference sequence).

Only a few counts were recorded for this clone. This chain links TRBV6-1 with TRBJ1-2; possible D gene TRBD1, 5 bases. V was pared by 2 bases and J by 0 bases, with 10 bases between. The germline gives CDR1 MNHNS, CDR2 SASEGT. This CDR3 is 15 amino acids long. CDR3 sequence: CASSEQGRPNYGYTF. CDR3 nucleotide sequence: TGTGCCAGCAGTGAACAGGGCCGACCTAACTATGGCTACACCTTC.

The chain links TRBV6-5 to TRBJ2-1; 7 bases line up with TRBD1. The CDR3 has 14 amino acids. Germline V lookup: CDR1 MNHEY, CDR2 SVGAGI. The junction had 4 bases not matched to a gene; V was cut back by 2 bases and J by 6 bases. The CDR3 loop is CASSYDRVSNEQFF. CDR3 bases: TGTGCCAGCAGTTACGACAGGGTGAGCAATGAGCAGTTCTTC.

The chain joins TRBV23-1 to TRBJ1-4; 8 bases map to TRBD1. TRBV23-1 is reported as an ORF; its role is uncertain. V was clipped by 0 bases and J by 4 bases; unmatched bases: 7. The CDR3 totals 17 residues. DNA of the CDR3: TGCGCCAGCAGTCAATCGCCCAGGACAGGGTGTAATGAAAAACTGTTTTTT. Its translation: CASSQSPRTGCNEKLFF.

The CDR3 coding sequence is TGCGCCAGCAGCCCAAGCCTTGGGAGAAATCAAGAGACCCAGTACTTC. This translates into CASSPSLGRNQETQYF. V and J are TRBV4-3 and TRBJ2-5, with a tentative D call TRBD2 (5 bases). CDR3 length equals 16 residues. Between the trimmed V and J ends, which lost 4 bases and 2 bases, there was a span of 17 bases. The V gene's germline CDR1 is LGHNA and CDR2 YSLEER.

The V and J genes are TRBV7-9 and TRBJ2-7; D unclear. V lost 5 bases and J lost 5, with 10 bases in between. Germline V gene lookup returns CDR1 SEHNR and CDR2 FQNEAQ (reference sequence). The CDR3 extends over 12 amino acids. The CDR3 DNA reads TGTGCCAGCAGCCCCTACGTGGACGAGCAGTACTTC. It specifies CASSPYVDEQYF.

This CDR3 reads CASSYSGMGQGHGYTF. The CDR3 DNA is TGTGCCAGCAGTTACTCCGGAATGGGACAGGGGCATGGCTACACCTTC. The chain employs TRBV6-5 and TRBJ1-2; 10 bases agree with TRBD1. V gave up 0 bases and J gave up 6 bases; unmatched junction bases: 7. This CDR3 comprises 16 residues. Germline CDR1 is MNHEY and CDR2 is SVGAGI.

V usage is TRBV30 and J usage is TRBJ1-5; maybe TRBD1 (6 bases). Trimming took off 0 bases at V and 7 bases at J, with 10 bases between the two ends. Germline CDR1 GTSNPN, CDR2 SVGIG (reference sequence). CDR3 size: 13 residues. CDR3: CAWSVQGGQPQHF. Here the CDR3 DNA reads TGTGCCTGGAGTGTACAGGGTGGGCAGCCCCAGCATTTT.

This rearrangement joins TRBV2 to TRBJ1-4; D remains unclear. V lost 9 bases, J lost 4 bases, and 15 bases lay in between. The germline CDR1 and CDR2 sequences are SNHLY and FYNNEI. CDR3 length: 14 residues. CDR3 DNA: TGTGCCAGAGGACGGGGATTGGTTAATGAAAAACTGTTTTTT. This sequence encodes CARGRGLVNEKLFF.

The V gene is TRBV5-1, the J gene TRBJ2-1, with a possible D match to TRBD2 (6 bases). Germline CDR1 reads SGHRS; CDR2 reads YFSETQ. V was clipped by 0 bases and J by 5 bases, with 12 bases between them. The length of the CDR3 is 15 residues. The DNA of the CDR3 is TGCGCCAGCAGCTTGGGACTAGGCTGGGACAATGAGCAGTTCTTC. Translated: CASSLGLGWDNEQFF.

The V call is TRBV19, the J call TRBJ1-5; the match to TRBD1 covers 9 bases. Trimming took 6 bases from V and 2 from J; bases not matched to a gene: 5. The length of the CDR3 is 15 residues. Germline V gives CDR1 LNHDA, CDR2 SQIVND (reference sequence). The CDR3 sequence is CASRPGQGRNQPQHF. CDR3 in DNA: TGTGCCAGTAGGCCGGGACAGGGACGCAATCAGCCCCAGCATTTT.

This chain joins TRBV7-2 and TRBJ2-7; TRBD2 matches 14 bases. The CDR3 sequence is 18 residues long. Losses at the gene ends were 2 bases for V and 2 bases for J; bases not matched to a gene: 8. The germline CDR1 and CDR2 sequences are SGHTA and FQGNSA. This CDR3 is CASSLIGLAGGNAYEQYF. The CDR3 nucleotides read TGTGCCAGCAGCTTAATAGGACTAGCGGGGGGCAACGCCTACGAGCAGTACTTC.

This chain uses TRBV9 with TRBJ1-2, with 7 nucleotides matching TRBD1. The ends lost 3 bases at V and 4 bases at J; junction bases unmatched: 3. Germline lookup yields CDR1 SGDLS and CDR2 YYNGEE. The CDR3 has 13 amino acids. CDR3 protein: CASSEGQSYGYTF. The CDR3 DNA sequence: TGTGCCAGCAGCGAGGGACAGAGCTATGGCTACACCTTC.

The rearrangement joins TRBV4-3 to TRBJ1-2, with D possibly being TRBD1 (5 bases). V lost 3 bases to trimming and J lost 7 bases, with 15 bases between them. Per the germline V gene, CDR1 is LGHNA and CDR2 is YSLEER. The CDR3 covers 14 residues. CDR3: CASSHALTVPGYTF. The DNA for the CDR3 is TGCGCCAGCAGCCACGCCTTGACAGTTCCTGGCTACACCTTC.

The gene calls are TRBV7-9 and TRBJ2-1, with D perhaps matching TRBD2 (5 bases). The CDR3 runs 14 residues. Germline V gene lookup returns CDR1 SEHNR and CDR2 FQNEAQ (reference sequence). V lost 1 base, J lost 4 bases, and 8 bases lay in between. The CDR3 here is CASSLVGGYNEQFF. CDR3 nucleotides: TGTGCCAGCAGCTTAGTTGGAGGATACAATGAGCAGTTCTTC. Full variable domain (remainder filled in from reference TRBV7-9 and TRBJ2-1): DTGVSQNPRHKITKRGQNVTFRCDPISEHNRLYWYRQTLGQGPEFLTYFQNEAQLEKSRLLSDRFSAERPKGSFSTLEIQRTEQGDSAMYLCASSLVGGYNEQFFGPGTRLTVL.

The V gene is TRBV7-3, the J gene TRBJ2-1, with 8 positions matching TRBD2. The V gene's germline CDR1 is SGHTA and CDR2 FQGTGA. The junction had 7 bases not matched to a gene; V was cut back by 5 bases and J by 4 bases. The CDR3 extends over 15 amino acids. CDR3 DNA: TGTGCCAGCAGCCCCGGACTAGCCGGTTACAATGAGCAGTTCTTC. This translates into CASSPGLAGYNEQFF.

CDR3 bases: TGTGCCAGCTCACCACCCCTGATTGGCGGGGACCTCTACAATGAGCAGTTCTTC. Translated, it gives CASSPPLIGGDLYNEQFF. The chain is built from TRBV18 and TRBJ2-1; TRBD2 might be the D (6 bases). The CDR3 length is 18 residues. V was shortened by 0 bases and J by 3 bases, with 18 bases between the two germline ends. Germline V gives CDR1 KGHSH, CDR2 LQKENI.

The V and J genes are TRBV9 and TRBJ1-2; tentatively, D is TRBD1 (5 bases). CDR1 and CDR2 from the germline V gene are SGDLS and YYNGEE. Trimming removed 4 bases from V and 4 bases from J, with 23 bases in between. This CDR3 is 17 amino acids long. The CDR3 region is CASSPLGEGPKLYGYTF. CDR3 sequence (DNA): TGTGCCAGCAGCCCCCTCGGGGAGGGACCCAAGCTCTATGGCTACACCTTC.

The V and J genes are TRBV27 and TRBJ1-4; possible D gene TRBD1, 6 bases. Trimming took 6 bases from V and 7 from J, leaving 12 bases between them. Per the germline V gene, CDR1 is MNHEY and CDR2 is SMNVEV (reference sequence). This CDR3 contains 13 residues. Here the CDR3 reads CASRQGLAEKLFF. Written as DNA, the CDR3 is TGTGCCAGCAGACAGGGTTTGGCTGAAAAACTGTTTTTT.